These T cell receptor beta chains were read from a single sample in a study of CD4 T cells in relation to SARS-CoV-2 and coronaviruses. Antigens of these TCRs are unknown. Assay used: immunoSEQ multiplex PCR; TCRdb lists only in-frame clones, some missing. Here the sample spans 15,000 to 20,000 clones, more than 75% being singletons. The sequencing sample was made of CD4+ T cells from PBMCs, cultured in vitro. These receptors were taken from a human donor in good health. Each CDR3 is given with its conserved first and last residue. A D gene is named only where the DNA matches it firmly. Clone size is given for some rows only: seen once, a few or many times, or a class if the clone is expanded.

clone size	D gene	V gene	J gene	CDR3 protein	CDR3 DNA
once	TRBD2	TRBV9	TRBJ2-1	CASSLLAGGTHEQFF	TGTGCCAGCAGCTTACTAGCGGGAGGGACCCATGAGCAGTTCTTC
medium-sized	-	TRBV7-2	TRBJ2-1	CASTTYLEEQFF	TGTGCCAGCACCACCTACTTGGAGGAGCAGTTCTTC
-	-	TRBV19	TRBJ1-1	CASSIVTTLNTEAFF	TGTGCCAGTAGTATAGTAACAACATTGAACACTGAAGCTTTCTTT
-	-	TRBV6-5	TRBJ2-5	CASSFVGTAETQYF	TGTGCCAGCAGTTTCGTAGGGACTGCAGAGACCCAGTACTTC
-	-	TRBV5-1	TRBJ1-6	CASSLEGGEDSPLHF	TGCGCCAGCAGCTTGGAGGGGGGCGAGGATTCACCCCTCCACTTT
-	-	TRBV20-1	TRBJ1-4	CSVGKEKLFF	TGCAGTGTAGGAAAGGAAAAACTGTTTTTT
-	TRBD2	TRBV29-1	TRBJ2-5	CSAGGTWDQETQYF	TGCAGCGCGGGAGGAACTTGGGACCAAGAGACCCAGTACTTC
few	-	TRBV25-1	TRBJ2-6	CASSEAGGSGANVLTF	TGTGCCAGCAGTGAAGCCGGGGGTTCCGGGGCCAACGTCCTGACTTTC
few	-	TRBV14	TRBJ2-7	CASSLSYEQYF	TGTGCCAGCAGCCTTTCCTACGAGCAGTACTTC
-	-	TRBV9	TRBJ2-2	CASSVRSTGELFF	TGTGCCAGCAGCGTACGGAGCACCGGGGAGCTGTTTTTT
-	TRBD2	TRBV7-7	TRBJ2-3	CASSPNGRGEDTQYF	TGTGCCAGCAGCCCCAACGGGCGGGGGGAAGATACGCAGTATTTT
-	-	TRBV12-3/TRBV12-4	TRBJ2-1	CASRAGFEQFF	TGTGCCAGCAGAGCGGGTTTTGAGCAGTTCTTC
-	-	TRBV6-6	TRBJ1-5	CASSYSRAQPQHF	TGTGCCAGCAGTTACTCAAGGGCTCAGCCCCAGCATTTT
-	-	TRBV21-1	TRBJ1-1	CASSIGQRTYTEAFF	TGTGCCAGCAGCATCGGACAGAGAACGTACACTGAAGCTTTCTTT
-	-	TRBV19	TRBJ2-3	CASSPRLDNTYPQYF	TGTGCCAGTAGTCCCCGACTAGATAACACATATCCGCAGTATTTT
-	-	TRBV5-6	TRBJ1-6	CASSLGPTGTTPLHF	TGTGCCAGCAGCTTGGGGCCCACAGGGACGACACCCCTCCACTTT
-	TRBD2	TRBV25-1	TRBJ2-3	CASGWTSAFTDTQYF	TGTGCCAGCGGATGGACTAGCGCCTTCACAGATACGCAGTATTTT
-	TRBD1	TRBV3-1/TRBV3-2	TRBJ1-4	CASSQDPAKGQGSYSAEKLFF	TGTGCCAGCAGCCAAGATCCCGCCAAAGGACAGGGCTCCTACTCTGCTGAAAAACTGTTTTTT
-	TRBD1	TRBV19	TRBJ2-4	CASSMGLRQGASKNIQYF	TGTGCCAGTAGTATGGGCCTCAGACAGGGGGCCAGCAAAAACATTCAGTACTTC
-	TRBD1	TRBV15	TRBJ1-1	CATTTRQGARGNTEAFF	TGTGCCACCACCACACGACAGGGGGCGAGGGGGAACACTGAAGCTTTCTTT
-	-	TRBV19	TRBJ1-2	CASSSGTQGTYGYTF	TGTGCCAGTAGTTCCGGGACCCAAGGAACATATGGCTACACCTTC
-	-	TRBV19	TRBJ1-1	CASSGNRWSTEAFF	TGTGCCAGTAGCGGGAATAGATGGAGCACTGAAGCTTTCTTT
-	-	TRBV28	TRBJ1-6	CASRPGTRQNSPLHF	TGTGCCAGCAGACCCGGGACCCGGCAGAATTCACCCCTCCACTTT
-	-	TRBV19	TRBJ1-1	CASSGRGIGTEAFF	TGTGCCAGTAGTGGAAGGGGGATCGGCACTGAAGCTTTCTTT
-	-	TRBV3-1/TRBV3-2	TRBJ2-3	CASSHRGGSVADTQYF	TGTGCCAGCAGCCATCGAGGGGGTAGCGTTGCAGATACGCAGTATTTT